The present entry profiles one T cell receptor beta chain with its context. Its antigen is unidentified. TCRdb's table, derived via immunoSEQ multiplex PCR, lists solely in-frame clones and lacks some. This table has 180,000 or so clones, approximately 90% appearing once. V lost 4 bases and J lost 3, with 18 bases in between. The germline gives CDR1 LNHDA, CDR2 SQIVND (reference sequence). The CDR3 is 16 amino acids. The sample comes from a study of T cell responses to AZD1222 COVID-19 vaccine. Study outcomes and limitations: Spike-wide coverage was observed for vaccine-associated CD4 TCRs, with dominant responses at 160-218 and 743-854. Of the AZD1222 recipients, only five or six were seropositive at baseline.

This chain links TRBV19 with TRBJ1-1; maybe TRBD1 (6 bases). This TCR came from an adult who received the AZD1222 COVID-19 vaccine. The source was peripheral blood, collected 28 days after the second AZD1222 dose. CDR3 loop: CASSTGGGRVDTEAFF. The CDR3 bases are TGTGCCAGTAGTACCGGGGGGGGCAGGGTTGACACTGAAGCTTTCTTT.